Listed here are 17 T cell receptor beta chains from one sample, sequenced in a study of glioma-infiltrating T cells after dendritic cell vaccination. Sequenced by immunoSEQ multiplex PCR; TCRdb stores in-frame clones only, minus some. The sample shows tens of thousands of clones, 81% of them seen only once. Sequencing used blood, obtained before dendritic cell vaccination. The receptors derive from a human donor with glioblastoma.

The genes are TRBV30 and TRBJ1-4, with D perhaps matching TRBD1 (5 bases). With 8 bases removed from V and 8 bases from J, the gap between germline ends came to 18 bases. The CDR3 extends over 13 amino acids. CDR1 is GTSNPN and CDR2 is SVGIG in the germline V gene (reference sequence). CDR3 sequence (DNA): TGTGCCGGGGCTGGGGAGGCGACCGAAAAACTGTTTTTT. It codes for CAGAGEATEKLFF.

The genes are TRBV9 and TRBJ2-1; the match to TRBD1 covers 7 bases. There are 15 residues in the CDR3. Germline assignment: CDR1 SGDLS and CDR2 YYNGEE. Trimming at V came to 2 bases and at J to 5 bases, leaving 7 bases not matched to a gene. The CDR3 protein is CASSVFGQANNEQFF. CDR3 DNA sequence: TGTGCCAGCAGCGTCTTTGGACAGGCCAACAATGAGCAGTTCTTC.

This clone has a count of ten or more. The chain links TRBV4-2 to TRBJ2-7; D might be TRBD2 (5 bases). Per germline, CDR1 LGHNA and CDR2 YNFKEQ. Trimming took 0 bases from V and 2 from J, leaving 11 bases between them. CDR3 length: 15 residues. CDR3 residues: CASSQESGATYEQYF. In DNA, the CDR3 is TGTGCCAGCAGCCAAGAGAGCGGCGCTACCTACGAGCAGTACTTC.

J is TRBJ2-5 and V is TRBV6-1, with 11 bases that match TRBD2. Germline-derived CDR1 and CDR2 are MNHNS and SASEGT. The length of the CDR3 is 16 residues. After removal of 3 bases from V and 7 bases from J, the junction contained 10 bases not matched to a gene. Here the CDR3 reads CASSDSSSGGSWTQYF. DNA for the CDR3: TGTGCCAGCAGTGATTCCTCTAGCGGGGGGTCATGGACCCAGTACTTC.

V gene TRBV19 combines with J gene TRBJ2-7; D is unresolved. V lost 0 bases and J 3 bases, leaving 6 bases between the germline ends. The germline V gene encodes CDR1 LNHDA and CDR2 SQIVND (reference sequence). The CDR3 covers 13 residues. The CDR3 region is CASSIDDNYEQYF. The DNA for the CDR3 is TGTGCCAGTAGTATAGACGACAACTACGAGCAGTACTTC.

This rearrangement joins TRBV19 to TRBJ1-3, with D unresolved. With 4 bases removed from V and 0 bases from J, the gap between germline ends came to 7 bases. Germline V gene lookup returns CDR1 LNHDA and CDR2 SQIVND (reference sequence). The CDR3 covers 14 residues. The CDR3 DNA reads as TGTGCCAGTAGTAAATCCGGCTCTGGAAACACCATATATTTT. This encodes CASSKSGSGNTIYF.

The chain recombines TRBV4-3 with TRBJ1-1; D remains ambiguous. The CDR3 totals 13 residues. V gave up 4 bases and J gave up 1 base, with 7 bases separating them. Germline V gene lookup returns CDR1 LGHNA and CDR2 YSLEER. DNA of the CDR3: TGCGCCAGCAGCCTATGGAGGAACACTGAAGCTTTCTTT. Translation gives CASSLWRNTEAFF.

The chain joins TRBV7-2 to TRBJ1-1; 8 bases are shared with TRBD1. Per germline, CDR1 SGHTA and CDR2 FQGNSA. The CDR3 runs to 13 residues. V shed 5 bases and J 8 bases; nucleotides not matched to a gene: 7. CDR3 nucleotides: TGTGCCAGCAGCCTATTGACAGGGGTCGAAGCTTTCTTT. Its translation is CASSLLTGVEAFF.

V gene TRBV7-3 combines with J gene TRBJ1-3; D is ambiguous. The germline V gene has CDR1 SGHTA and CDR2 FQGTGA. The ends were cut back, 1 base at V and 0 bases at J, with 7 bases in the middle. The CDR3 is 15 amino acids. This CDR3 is CASSLNSYSGNTIYF. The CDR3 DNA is TGTGCCAGCAGCTTAAACTCATACTCTGGAAACACCATATATTTT.

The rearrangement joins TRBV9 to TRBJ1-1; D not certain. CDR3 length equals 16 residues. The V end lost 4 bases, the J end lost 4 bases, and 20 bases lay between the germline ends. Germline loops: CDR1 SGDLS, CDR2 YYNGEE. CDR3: CASSRWAYSVGTEAFF. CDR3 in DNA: TGTGCCAGCAGCCGATGGGCATACTCCGTTGGCACTGAAGCTTTCTTT.

CDR3 coding DNA: TGTGCCAGCAGCCAATGGGCCGAGGGATTCACAGATACGCAGTATTTT. Translation gives CASSQWAEGFTDTQYF. The genes are TRBV16 and TRBJ2-3; D possibly corresponds to TRBD2 (5 bases). Between the trimmed V and J ends, which lost 1 base and 2 bases, there was a span of 13 bases. Germline V gene lookup returns CDR1 KGHSY and CDR2 FQNENV. This CDR3 is 16 amino acids long. The full variable domain, in which reference TRBV16 and TRBJ2-3 provide the parts outside the CDR3, is GEEVAQTPKHLVRGEGQKAKLYCAPIKGHSYVFWYQQVLKNEFKFLISFQNENVFDETGMPKERFSAKCLPNSPCSLEIQATKLEDSAVYFCASSQWAEGFTDTQYFGPGTRLTVL.

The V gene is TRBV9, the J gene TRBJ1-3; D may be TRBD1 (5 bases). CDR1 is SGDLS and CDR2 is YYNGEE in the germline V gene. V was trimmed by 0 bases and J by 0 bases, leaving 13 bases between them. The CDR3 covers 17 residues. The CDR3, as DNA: TGTGCCAGCAGCGTAGCAGCCAGACAGAGCTCTGGAAACACCATATATTTT. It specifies CASSVAARQSSGNTIYF. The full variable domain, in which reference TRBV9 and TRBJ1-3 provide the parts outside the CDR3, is DSGVTQTPKHLITATGQRVTLRCSPRSGDLSVYWYQQSLDQGLQFLIQYYNGEERAKGNILERFSAQQFPDLHSELNLSSLELGDSALYFCASSVAARQSSGNTIYFGEGSWLTVV.

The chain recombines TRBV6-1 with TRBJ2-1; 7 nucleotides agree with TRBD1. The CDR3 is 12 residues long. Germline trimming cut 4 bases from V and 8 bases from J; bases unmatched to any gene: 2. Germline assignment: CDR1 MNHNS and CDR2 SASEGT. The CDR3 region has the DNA TGTGCCAGCAGTGGACAGGGCCATGAGCAGTTCTTC. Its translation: CASSGQGHEQFF.

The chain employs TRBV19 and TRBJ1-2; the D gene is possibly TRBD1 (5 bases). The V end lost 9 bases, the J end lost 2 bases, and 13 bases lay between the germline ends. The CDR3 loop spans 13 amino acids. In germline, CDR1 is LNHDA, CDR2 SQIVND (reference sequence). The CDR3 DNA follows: TGTGCCAGCCGGGGGGAATCAAACTATGGCTACACCTTC. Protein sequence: CASRGESNYGYTF. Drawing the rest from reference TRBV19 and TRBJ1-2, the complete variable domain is DGGITQSPKYLFRKEGQNVTLSCEQNLNHDAMYWYRQDPGQGLRLIYYSQIVNDFQKGDIAEGYSVSREKKESFPLTVTSAQKNPTAFYLCASRGESNYGYTFGSGTRLTVV.

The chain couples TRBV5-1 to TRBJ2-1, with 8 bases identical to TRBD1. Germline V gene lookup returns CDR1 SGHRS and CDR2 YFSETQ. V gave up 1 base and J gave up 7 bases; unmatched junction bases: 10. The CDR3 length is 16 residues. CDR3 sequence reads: CASSLSPGQALNEQFF. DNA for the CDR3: TGCGCCAGCAGCTTGAGCCCGGGACAGGCCCTTAATGAGCAGTTCTTC.

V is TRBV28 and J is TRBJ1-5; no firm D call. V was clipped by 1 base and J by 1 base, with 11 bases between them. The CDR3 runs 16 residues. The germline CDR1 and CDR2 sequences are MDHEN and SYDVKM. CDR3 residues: CASSLSVQPSNQPQHF. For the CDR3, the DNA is TGTGCCAGCAGTTTATCAGTACAGCCAAGCAATCAGCCCCAGCATTTT.

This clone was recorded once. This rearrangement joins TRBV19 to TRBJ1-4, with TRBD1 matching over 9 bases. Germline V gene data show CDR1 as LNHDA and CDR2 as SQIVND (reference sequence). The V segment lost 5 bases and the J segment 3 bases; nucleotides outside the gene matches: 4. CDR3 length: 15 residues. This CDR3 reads CASSGGQGSNEKLFF. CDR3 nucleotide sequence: TGTGCCAGTAGTGGGGGACAGGGCTCTAATGAAAAACTGTTTTTT.